This T cell receptor beta chain was documented in a study of T-cell memory formation after mild COVID-19. TCRdb re-called the 5' RACE reads through MiXCR, storing one row per CDR3 protein. Of some 120,000 distinct CDR3 sequences listed, 15% to 20% are singletons. Regarding this clonotype: Antigen specificity is unknown.

Study-level results: That cross-reactive memory joined was suggested by some responding clones appearing in pre-infection memory. From day 15 to 85, contracting clones were balanced between CD4 and CD8, whereas later expanders leaned toward CD4+. Among contracting clones, CD4+ were mainly CM/EM and CD8+ enriched in EMRA.

CDR3 length: 14 residues. Germline CDR1 MGHRA, CDR2 YSYEKL. V was trimmed by 4 bases and J by 3 bases, leaving 12 bases between them. The sequencing sample was made of PBMCs or a T cell subset sorted from them (not recorded which). This chain connects TRBV4-1 to TRBJ1-2; tentative D call: TRBD1 (5 bases). This receptor was taken from an adult woman who had mild COVID-19 (a few samples of this study predate the infection). Cell type and time point are not known. The CDR3: CASSPEGSDYGYTF. CDR3 in DNA: TGCGCCAGCAGCCCAGAGGGGTCGGACTATGGCTACACCTTC.